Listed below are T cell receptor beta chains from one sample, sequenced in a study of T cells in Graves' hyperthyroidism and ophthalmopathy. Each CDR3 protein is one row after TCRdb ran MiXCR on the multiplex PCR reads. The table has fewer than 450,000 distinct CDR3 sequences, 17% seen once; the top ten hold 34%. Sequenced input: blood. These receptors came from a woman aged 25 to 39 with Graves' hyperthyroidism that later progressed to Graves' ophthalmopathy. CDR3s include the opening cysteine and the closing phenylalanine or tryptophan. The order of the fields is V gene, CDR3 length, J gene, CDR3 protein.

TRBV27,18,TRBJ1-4,CASSSSRGVLLTNEKLFF
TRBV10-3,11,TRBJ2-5,CAISGGETQYF
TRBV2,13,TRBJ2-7,CASSGGGGSEQYF
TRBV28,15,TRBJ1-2,CASSFNEKANYGYTF
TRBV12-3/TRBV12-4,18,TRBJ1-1,CASSYVVTGYLGDTEAFF
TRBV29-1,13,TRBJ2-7,CSGGQGITGEQYF
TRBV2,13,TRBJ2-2,CARKGETSGELFF
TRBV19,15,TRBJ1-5,CASRQQGSDNQPQHF
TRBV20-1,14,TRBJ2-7,CSAGTGTGKNEQYF
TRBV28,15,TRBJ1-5,CASSTRDRAAQPQHF
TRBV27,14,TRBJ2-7,CASSFRLPTYEQYF
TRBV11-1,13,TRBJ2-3,CASSSRDPDTQYF
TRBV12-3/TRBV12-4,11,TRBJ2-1,CASSFSHEQFF
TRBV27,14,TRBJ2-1,CASSMSGGLNEQFF
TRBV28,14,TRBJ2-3,CASSYGTGTDTQYF
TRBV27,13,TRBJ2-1,CASMKGSYNEQFF
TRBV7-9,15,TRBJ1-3,CVSSLSENSGNTIYF
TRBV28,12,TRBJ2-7,CASSVGRYEQYF
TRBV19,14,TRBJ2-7,CASSIAGGEYEQYF
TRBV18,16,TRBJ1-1,CASSPPLGGLNTEAFF
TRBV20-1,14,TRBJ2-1,CSASWRQGGDEQFF
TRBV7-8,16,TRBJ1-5,CASSLSGVDSNQPQHF
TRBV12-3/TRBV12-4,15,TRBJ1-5,CASSLAPGVNQPQHF
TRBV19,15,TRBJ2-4,CASSSQPLAKNIQYF
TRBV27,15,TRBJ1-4,CASSLDGGWFEKLFF
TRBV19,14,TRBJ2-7,CASSIGGNSYEQYF
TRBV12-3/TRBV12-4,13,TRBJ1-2,CASAQGGRSGYTF
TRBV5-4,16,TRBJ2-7,CASSLGDTGGSYEQYF
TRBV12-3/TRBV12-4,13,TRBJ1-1,CASSLGGRDEAFF
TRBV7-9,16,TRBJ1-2,CASSTRRVHTNYGYTF